The sequence of this T cell receptor (beta chain) was determined in a study of T-cell reconstitution after alpha-beta-depleted transplantation in children. The study, taken as a whole, reports: As was reported, about two months after transplant, alpha-beta T cells came from several hundred expanded graft clones.

CDR3 size: 17 residues. The ends lost 2 bases at V and 2 bases at J; junction bases unmatched: 8. CDR1 is MGHDK, CDR2 SYGVNS, per germline. Unique molecular identifiers were built into the TCRbeta library. TCRdb re-derived calls from the PCR reads in MiXCR, one entry per CDR3 protein. The sample records under 400,000 distinct CDR3 sequences, approximately 23% being singletons. This clonotype has only a few counts. What it binds is not known. Specimen: PBMCs, mostly from graft donor cells, collected 180 days after TCRalphabeta/CD19-depleted stem cell transplant. The TCR sequence derives from a male patient younger than 18 who had a stem cell transplant for acute lymphoblastic leukemia, so the T cells may come from the graft donor. The V gene is TRBV25-1, the J gene TRBJ2-3; 9 nucleotides line up with TRBD2. This CDR3 is CASSELAGMDSTDTQYF. CDR3 bases: TGTGCCAGCAGTGAACTAGCGGGAATGGACTCCACAGATACGCAGTATTTT.